This TCR beta chain was found in a study of CXCR3-negative and CXCR3-positive naive CD8 T cells. The authors prepared UMI-labeled TRB cDNA libraries by 5' RACE. TCRdb re-called the 5' RACE reads and shows each CDR3 protein once, DNA omitted. The sample holds about 48,000 distinct CDR3 sequences. The CDR3 covers 15 residues. Germline V gene lookup returns CDR1 LGHNA and CDR2 YNFKEQ. The source of this sequence is a human donor in good health. Some clones in this sample may be carry-over from other donors' samples. The sequencing sample was made of memory CD8+ T cells from blood. The chain is built from TRBV4-2 and TRBJ2-3. Here the CDR3 reads CASSRIFGSTDTQYF.